Reported below is one TCR beta chain. The antigen it recognizes is unknown. No much larger clone exists at a distance of one base, and base qualities are not known. Libraries came from the immunoSEQ multiplex PCR assay. Drawn from immuneACCESS, this table holds only the in-frame rearrangements with V and J called that TCRdb kept. Clones are partly lost; checked studies trace under half to an unresolved V gene and leave the rest unexplained. Here the sample has 100,000 to 150,000 clones; about 93% occur a single time. The ten biggest clones cover roughly 1.7% of the sample. This entry is derived from a study of control samples from healthy donors and cancer patients (TCRdb year 2020). V and J are trimmed by 5 bases and 4 bases, and the gene matches miss 7 bases of the junction. Looking up the germline V gene yields CDR1 SGHAT and CDR2 FQNNGV. Including the terminal cysteine and phenylalanine, the CDR3 comprises 15 residues. Of the read, only the CDR3 DNA is kept; its 45 bases are in frame from base 1.

This clonotype was sampled from a man aged 45-65 years with head and neck cancer. The sample was PBMCs. The sequence links TRBV11-2 to TRBJ2-1; TRBD2 lines up with 8 middle nucleotides. The nucleotide sequence reads TGTGCCAGCAGCCTAGGGACTAGTCTATACAATGAGCAGTTCTTC. It specifies CASSLGTSLYNEQFF.